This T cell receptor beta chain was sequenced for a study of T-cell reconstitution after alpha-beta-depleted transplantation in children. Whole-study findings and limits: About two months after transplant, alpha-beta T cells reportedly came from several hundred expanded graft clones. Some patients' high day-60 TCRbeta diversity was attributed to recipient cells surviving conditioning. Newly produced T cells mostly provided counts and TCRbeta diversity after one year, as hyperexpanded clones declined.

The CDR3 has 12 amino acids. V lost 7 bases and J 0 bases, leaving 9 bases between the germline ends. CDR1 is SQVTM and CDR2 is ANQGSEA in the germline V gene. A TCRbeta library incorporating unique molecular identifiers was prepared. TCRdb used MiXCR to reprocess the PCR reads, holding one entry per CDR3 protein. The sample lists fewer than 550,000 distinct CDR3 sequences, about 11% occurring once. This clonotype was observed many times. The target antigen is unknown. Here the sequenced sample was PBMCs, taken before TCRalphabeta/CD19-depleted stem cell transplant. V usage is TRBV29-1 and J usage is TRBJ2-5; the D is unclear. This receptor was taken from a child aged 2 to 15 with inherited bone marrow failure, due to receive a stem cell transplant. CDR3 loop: CSASMYQETQYF. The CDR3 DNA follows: TGCAGCGCATCGATGTACCAAGAGACCCAGTACTTC.